This is a list of T cell receptor beta chains from one sample in a study of shared T cell receptors in the human thymus. Produced via immunoSEQ multiplex PCR; TCRdb's table is partial and in-frame only. The sample contains 550,000 to 800,000 clones, 80% to 90% of which appear only once. The data also belong to a second study, concerning human thymus T cells.

Sequences were obtained from thymocytes. Receptors originate from a girl under two years old with a congenital heart defect. CDR3s leave out the opening cysteine and the closing phenylalanine or tryptophan. Each record gives: D gene, V gene, J gene, CDR3 protein. A D gene is named only where the DNA matches it firmly.

>-|TRBV5-6|TRBJ1-3
ASSDGVYSGNTIY
>TRBD1|TRBV28|TRBJ2-1
ASSSLTGIVNEQF
>-|TRBV9|TRBJ1-2
ASSAGDSKDGYT
>-|TRBV7-2|TRBJ1-2
ASSLVGSYGYT
>-|TRBV7-9|TRBJ1-6
ASSSRSGSPLH
>-|TRBV11-2|TRBJ1-1
ASSSTSRQAQKAF
>TRBD1|TRBV6-1|TRBJ1-1
ASSGDRTVAF
>TRBD1|TRBV18|TRBJ1-2
ASSPETGGPGYGYT
>TRBD1|TRBV6-6|TRBJ2-5
ASSYRGQGASEQY
>-|TRBV27|TRBJ2-7
ASSSSPRQTHEQY
>TRBD1|TRBV6-6|TRBJ1-1
ASIQTRDRWEAF
>-|TRBV10-3|TRBJ1-1
APRGEGAGTEAF
>TRBD2|TRBV4-1|TRBJ2-3
ASSQVVGGGATDTQY
>TRBD2|TRBV5-1|TRBJ2-3
ASSTGLAGMTDTQY
>-|TRBV10-3|TRBJ1-3
AISESGQGGNTIY
>TRBD1|TRBV5-6|TRBJ2-2
ASSYKGSRGQNTGELF
>TRBD1|TRBV12-5|TRBJ2-1
ASGFGDRALNLYGNEQF
>TRBD1|TRBV6-1|TRBJ1-1
ASSEPGQVNTEAF
>TRBD1|TRBV9|TRBJ2-3
ASSYKNRGRQY
>-|TRBV20-1|TRBJ2-1
SARFPGEQF
>TRBD1|TRBV30|TRBJ2-1
AWTDRGRLNEQF
>-|TRBV7-2|TRBJ2-7
ASSLQNRAYEQY
>TRBD2|TRBV18|TRBJ2-2
ASSRLKVGLGTGELF
>TRBD1|TRBV9|TRBJ2-7
ASSIGRDRGREQY
>TRBD1|TRBV10-3|TRBJ1-6
AISELGTGGNSPLH
>-|TRBV19|TRBJ2-7
ASRPQWSSYEQY
>-|TRBV4-2|TRBJ1-1
ASSQVRSRANPGAEAF
>TRBD1|TRBV19|TRBJ2-7
ASSTLGTGRLWQY
>TRBD2|TRBV28|TRBJ2-3
ASSLRLAMGGSTDTQY
>-|TRBV1|TRBJ2-5
TSSQKEPSSGYQETQY
>-|TRBV6-5|TRBJ1-1
ASSSGVGVAF
>TRBD1|TRBV4-1|TRBJ1-1
ASSPRGLDTEAF
>-|TRBV9|TRBJ1-2
ASSRQGREYGYT
>TRBD1|TRBV6-5|TRBJ1-2
ASRTTGVKGYT
>TRBD2|TRBV4-1|TRBJ2-1
ASSQAPGRDEQF
>-|TRBV6-4|TRBJ1-1
ASSDPQMNTEAF